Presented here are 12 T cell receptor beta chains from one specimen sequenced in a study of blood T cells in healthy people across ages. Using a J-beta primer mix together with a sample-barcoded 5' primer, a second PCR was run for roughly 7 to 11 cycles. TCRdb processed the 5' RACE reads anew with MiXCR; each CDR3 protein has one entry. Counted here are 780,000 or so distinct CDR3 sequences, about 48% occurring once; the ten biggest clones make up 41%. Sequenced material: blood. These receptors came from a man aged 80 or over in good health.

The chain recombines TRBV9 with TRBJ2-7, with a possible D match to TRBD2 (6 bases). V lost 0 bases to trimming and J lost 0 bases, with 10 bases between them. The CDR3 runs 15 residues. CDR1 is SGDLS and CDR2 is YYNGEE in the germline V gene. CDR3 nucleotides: TGTGCCAGCAGCGTAGACCCCGGGAGCTCCTACGAGCAGTACTTC. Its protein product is CASSVDPGSSYEQYF.

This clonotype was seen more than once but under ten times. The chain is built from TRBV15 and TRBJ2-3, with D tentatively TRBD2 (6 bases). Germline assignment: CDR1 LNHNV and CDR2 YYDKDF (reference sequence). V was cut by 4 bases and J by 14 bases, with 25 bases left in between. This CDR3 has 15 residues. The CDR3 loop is CATSTRDLSSRDAYF. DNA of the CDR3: TGTGCCACCAGCACCCGGGACTTATCATCCAGAGACGCGTATTTT.

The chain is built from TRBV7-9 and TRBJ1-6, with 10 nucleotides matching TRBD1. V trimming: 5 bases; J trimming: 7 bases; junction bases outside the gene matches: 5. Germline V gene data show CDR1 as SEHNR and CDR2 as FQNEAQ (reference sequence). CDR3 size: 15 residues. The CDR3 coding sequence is TGTGCCAGCAGCGACAGGGGGCGGTGGAATTCACCCCTCCACTTT. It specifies CASSDRGRWNSPLHF. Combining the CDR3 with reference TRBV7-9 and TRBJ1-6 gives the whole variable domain DTGVSQNPRHKITKRGQNVTFRCDPISEHNRLYWYRQTLGQGPEFLTYFQNEAQLEKSRLLSDRFSAERPKGSFSTLEIQRTEQGDSAMYLCASSDRGRWNSPLHFGNGTRLTVT.

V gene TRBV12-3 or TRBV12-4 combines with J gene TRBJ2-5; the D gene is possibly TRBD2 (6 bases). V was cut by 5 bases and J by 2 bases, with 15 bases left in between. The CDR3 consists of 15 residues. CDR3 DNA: TGTGCCAGCAGTAGCCAGGGAGGCGAGCAAGAGACCCAGTACTTC. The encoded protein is CASSSQGGEQETQYF.

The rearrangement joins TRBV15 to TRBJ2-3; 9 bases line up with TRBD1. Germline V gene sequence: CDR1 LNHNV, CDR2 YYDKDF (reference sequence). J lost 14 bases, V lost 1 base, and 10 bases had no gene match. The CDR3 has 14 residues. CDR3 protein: CATSRGSRTGAVYF. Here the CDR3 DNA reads TGTGCCACCAGCAGAGGGTCGAGGACAGGGGCCGTGTATTTT.

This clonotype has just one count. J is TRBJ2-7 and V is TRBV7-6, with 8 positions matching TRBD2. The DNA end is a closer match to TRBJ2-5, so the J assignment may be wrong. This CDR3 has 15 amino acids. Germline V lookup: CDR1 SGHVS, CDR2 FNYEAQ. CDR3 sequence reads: CASSDSSGLGETQYF. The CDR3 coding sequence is TGTGCCAGCAGCGATTCTAGCGGGCTAGGGGAGACCCAGTACTTC.

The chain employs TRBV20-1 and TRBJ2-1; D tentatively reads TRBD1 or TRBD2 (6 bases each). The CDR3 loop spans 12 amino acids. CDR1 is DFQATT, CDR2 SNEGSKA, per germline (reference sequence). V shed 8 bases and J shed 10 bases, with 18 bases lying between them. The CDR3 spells CSSGGDTGEQFF. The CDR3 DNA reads TGCAGTAGCGGCGGGGACACGGGGGAGCAGTTCTTC.

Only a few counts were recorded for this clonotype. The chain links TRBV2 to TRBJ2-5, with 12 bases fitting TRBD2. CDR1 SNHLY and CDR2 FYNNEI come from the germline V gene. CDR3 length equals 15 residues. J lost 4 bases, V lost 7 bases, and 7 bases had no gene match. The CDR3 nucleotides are TGTGCCAGCAATCTAGCGGGAGGGCCCTCAGAGACCCAGTACTTC. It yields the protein CASNLAGGPSETQYF.

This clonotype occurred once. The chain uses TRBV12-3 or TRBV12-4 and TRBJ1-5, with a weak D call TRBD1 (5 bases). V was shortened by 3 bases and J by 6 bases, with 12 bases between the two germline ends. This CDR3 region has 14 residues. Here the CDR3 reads CASSFKRGGQPQHF. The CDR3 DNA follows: TGTGCCAGCAGTTTTAAGAGGGGAGGTCAGCCCCAGCATTTT.

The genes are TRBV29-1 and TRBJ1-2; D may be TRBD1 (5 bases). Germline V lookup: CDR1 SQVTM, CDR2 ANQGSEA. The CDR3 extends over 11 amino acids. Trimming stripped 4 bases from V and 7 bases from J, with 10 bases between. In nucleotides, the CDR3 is TGCAGCGTTGCGGCAGGGTCTGGCTACACCTTC. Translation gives CSVAAGSGYTF. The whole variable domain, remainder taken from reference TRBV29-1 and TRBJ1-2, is SAVISQKPSRDICQRGTSLTIQCQVDSQVTMMFWYRQQPGQSLTLIATANQGSEATYESGFVIDKFPISRPNLTFSTLTVSNMSPEDSSIYLCSVAAGSGYTFGSGTRLTVV.

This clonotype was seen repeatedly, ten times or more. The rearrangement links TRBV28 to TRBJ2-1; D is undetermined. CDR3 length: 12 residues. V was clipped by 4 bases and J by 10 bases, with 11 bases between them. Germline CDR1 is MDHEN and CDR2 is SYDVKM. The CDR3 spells CASSSGSREQFF. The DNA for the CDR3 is TGTGCCAGCAGTTCCGGATCACGCGAGCAGTTCTTC.

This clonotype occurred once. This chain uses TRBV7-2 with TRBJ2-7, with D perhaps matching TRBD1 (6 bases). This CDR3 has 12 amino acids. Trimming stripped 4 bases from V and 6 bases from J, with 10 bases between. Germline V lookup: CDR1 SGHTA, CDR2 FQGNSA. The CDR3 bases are TGTGCCAGCAGCTCGCAGGGGCCCGAGCAGTACTTC. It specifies CASSSQGPEQYF.